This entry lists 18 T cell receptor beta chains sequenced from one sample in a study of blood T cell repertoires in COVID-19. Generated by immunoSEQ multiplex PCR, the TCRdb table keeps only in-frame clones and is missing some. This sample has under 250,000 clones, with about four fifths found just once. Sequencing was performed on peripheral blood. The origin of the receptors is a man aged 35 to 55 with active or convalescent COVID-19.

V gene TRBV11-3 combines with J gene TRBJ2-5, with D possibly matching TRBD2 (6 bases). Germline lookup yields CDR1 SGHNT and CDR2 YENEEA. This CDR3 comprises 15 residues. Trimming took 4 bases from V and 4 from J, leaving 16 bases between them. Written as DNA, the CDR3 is TGTGCCAGCAGCTCGGGGGAGCGTGGAAGAGAGACCCAGTACTTC. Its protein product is CASSSGERGRETQYF.

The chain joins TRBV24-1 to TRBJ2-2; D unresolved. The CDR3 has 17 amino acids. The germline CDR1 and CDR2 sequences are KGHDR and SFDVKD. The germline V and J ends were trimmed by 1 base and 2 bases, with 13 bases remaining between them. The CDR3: CATSDFRWARNTGELFF. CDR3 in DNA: TGTGCCACCAGTGATTTTAGATGGGCAAGAAACACCGGGGAGCTGTTTTTT.

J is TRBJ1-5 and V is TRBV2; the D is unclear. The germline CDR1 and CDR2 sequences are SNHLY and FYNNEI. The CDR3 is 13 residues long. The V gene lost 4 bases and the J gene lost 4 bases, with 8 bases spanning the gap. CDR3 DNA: TGTGCCAGCAGTGGAGCCCGTAATCAGCCCCAGCATTTT. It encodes CASSGARNQPQHF.

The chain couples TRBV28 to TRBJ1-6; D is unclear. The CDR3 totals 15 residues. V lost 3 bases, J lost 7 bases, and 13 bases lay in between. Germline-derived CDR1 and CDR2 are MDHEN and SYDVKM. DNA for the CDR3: TGTGCCAGCAGTTTTGCTGCCACCCTAAATTCACCCCTCCACTTT. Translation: CASSFAATLNSPLHF.

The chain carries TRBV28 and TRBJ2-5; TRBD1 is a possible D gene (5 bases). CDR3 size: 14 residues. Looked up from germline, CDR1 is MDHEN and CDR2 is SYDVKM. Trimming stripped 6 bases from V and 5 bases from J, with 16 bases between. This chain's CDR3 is CASRVGQGIETQYF. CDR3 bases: TGTGCCAGCAGGGTGGGGCAGGGCATCGAGACCCAGTACTTC.

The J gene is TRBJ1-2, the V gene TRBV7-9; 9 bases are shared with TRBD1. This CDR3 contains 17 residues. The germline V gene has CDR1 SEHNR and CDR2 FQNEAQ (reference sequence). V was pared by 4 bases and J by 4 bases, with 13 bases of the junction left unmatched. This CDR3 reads CASSSQPVGTGSYGYTF. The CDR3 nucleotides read TGTGCCAGCAGCTCGCAGCCGGTTGGGACAGGGAGCTATGGCTACACCTTC. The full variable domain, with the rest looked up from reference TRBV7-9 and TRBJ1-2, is DTGVSQNPRHKITKRGQNVTFRCDPISEHNRLYWYRQTLGQGPEFLTYFQNEAQLEKSRLLSDRFSAERPKGSFSTLEIQRTEQGDSAMYLCASSSQPVGTGSYGYTFGSGTRLTVV.

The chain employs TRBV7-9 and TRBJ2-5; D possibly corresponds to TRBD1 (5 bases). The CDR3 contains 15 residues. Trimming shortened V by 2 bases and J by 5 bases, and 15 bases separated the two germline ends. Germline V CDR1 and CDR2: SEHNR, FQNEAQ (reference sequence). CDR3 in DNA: TGTGCCAGCAGCTTATACTTAAGGGCAGGGGAGACCCAGTACTTC. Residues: CASSLYLRAGETQYF.

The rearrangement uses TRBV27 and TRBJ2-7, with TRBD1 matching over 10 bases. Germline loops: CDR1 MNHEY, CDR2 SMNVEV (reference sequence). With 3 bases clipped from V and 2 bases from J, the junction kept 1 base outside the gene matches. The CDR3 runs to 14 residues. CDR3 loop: CASSLGQGTYEQYF. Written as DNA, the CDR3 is TGTGCCAGCAGTTTGGGACAGGGGACCTACGAGCAGTACTTC.

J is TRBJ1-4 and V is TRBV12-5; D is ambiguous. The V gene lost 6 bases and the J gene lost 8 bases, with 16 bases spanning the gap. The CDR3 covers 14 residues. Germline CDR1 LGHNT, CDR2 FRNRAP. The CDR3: CASGPGIIGEKLFF. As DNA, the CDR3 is TGTGCTAGTGGCCCCGGGATCATCGGAGAAAAACTGTTTTTT. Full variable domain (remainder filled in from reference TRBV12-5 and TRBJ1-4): DARVTQTPRHKVTEMGQEVTMRCQPILGHNTVFWYRQTMMQGLELLAYFRNRAPLDDSGMPKDRFSAEMPDATLATLKIQPSEPRDSAVYFCASGPGIIGEKLFFGSGTQLSVL.

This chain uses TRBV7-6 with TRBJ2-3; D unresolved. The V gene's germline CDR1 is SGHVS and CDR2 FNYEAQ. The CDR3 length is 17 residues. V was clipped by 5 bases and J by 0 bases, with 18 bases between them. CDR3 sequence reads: CASSRILLFPSTDTQYF. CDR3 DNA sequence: TGTGCCAGCAGCCGCATACTACTTTTTCCTAGCACAGATACGCAGTATTTT.

In DNA, the CDR3 is TGCGCCAGCAGTGAGTCGGGGTCGGGGGTAGGACAGCCCCAGCATTTT. Translation: CASSESGSGVGQPQHF. The chain couples TRBV10-2 to TRBJ1-5; D possibly corresponds to TRBD1 (5 bases). The V end lost 0 bases, the J end lost 7 bases, and 16 bases lay between the germline ends. This CDR3 spans 16 amino acids. Germline V gene data show CDR1 as WSHSY and CDR2 as SAAADI.

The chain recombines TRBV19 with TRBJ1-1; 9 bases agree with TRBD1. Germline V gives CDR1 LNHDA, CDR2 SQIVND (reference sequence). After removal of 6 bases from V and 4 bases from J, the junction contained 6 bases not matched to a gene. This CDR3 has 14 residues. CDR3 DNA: TGTGCCAGTAGGGGACAGGGTCAGGGCACTGAAGCTTTCTTT. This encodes CASRGQGQGTEAFF.

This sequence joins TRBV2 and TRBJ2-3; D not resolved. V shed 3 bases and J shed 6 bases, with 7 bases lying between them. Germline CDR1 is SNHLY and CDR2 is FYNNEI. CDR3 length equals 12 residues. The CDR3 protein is CASSEAGDTQYF. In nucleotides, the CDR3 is TGTGCCAGCAGTGAGGCTGGTGATACGCAGTATTTT.

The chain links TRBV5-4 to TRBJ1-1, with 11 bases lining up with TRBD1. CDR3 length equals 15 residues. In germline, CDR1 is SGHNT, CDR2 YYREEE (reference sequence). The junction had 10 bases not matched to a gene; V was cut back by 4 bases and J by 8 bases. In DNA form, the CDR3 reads TGTGCCAGCAGCGAACGAACCGGGACAGGGGGGGAAGCTTTCTTT. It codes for CASSERTGTGGEAFF.

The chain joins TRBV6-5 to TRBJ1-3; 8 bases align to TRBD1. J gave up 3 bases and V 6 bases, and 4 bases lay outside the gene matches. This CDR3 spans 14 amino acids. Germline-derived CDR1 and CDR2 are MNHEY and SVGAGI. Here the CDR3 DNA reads TGTGCCAGCAGCGTACAGGGGGGTGGAAACACCATATATTTT. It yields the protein CASSVQGGGNTIYF.

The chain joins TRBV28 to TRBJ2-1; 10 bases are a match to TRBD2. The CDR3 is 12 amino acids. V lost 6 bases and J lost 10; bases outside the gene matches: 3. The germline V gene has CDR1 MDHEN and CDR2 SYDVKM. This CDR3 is CASRTSGTEQFF. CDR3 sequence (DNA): TGTGCCAGCAGAACTAGCGGGACCGAGCAGTTCTTC.

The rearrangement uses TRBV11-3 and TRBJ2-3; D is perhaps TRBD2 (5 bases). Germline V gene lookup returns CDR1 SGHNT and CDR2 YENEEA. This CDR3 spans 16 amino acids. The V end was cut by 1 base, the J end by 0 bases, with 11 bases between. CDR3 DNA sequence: TGTGCCAGCAGCTTAGGAGGGCGGCCCAGCACAGATACGCAGTATTTT. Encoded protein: CASSLGGRPSTDTQYF.

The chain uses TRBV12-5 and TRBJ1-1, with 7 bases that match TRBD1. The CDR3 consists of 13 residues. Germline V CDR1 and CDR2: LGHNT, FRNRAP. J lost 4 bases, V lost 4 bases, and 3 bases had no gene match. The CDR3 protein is CASGSGGGTEAFF. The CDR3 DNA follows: TGTGCTAGTGGTTCAGGGGGTGGCACTGAAGCTTTCTTT.